One sample yielded the 10 T cell receptor beta chains listed below, sequenced in a study of cytomegalovirus exposure and HLA in healthy donors (dated by TCRdb to about 2017). Libraries were constructed by the immunoSEQ multiplex PCR assay. A mixture of 60 forward primers for TCR Vbeta segments and 13 reverse primers for TCR Jbeta segments was used in the multiplex PCR. This immuneACCESS table, as held by TCRdb, lists in-frame sequences with V and J called but not all clones. Of the missing ones, under half trace to an unresolved V gene in checked studies; the others have no known cause. This sample is represented by 120,000 or so clones; approximately 78% of them were singletons. About 1.8% of the sample comes from the top ten. The sequencing input was PBMCs. These TCRs come from a middle-aged man in good health and CMV-seronegative.

The CDR3 nucleotides read TGCGCCAGCAGCCAAGTCGTCCCGGGCCCCAGGGGAGATACGCAGTATTTT. Its protein is CASSQVVPGPRGDTQYF. This chain uses TRBV4-1 with TRBJ2-3; D might be TRBD1 (6 bases). The CDR3 spans 17 residues. Germline-derived CDR1 and CDR2 are MGHRA and YSYEKL. V lost 1 base and J lost 5, with 19 bases in between.

This clone was seen a few times. The chain combines TRBV27 with TRBJ2-7; a weak D match, TRBD1 (5 bases). Germline CDR1 is MNHEY and CDR2 is SMNVEV (reference sequence). Trimming took 0 bases from V and 5 from J, leaving 11 bases between them. There are 14 residues in the CDR3. The CDR3 loop is CASSLSRASNEQYF. The CDR3 coding sequence is TGTGCCAGCAGTTTATCCAGGGCTTCCAACGAGCAGTACTTC.

The J gene is TRBJ2-3, the V gene TRBV5-4, with D unresolved. CDR1 SGHNT and CDR2 YYREEE come from the germline V gene (reference sequence). CDR3 length: 16 residues. V was clipped by 0 bases and J by 4 bases, with 15 bases between them. CDR3 loop: CASSLVRVSPADTQYF. The CDR3 region has the DNA TGTGCCAGCAGCTTGGTTCGCGTTTCGCCCGCAGATACGCAGTATTTT.

The chain couples TRBV28 to TRBJ1-5, with D uncertain. In germline, CDR1 is MDHEN, CDR2 SYDVKM. The CDR3 sequence is 15 residues long. V lost 7 bases and J lost 4, with 17 bases in between. CDR3 in DNA: TGTGCCAGCACCCCCAGGCCCTCACCTAATCAGCCCCAGCATTTT. It translates to CASTPRPSPNQPQHF.

The chain carries TRBV30 and TRBJ2-1; perhaps TRBD2 as D (5 bases). Germline values: CDR1 GTSNPN, CDR2 SVGIG (reference sequence). The CDR3 consists of 13 residues. V shed 2 bases and J shed 10 bases, with 15 bases lying between them. The CDR3 DNA reads TGTGCCTGGAGTCACGGCTCCGGGAACGAGCAGTTCTTC. Amino acids: CAWSHGSGNEQFF.

The V and J genes are TRBV9 and TRBJ2-3, with TRBD2 matching 8 bases. CDR1 SGDLS and CDR2 YYNGEE come from the germline V gene. The length of the CDR3 is 19 residues. Losses at the gene ends were 2 bases for V and 1 base for J; bases not matched to a gene: 15. CDR3 sequence: CASSVKESGGFIGTDTQYF. The DNA of the CDR3 is TGTGCCAGCAGCGTTAAAGAGTCGGGGGGGTTCATTGGCACAGATACGCAGTATTTT.

The chain uses TRBV7-3 and TRBJ1-2; D is unresolved. The V gene lost 2 bases and the J gene lost 6 bases, with 10 bases spanning the gap. Per germline, CDR1 SGHTA and CDR2 FQGTGA. This CDR3 region has 13 residues. CDR3 nucleotides: TGTGCCAGCAGCTTAGTCCCGGCGGATGGCTACACCTTC. Translated, it gives CASSLVPADGYTF.

This chain links TRBV27 with TRBJ2-6; 9 bases are a match to TRBD1. Germline trimming cut 5 bases from V and 2 bases from J; bases unmatched to any gene: 7. CDR1 MNHEY and CDR2 SMNVEV come from the germline V gene (reference sequence). This CDR3 contains 17 residues. The CDR3 nucleotides read TGTGCCAGCAGTAAGGGACAGGGTGTCACTGGGGCCAACGTCCTGACTTTC. It translates to CASSKGQGVTGANVLTF.

This chain links TRBV29-1 with TRBJ2-1; 7 bases agree with TRBD1. The V gene's germline CDR1 is SQVTM and CDR2 ANQGSEA. This CDR3 spans 13 amino acids. Trimming at V came to 0 bases and at J to 9 bases, leaving 5 bases not matched to a gene. CDR3 DNA: TGCAGCGTTGAAGAGATCAGGGGGTCTGAGCAGTTCTTC. Amino acids: CSVEEIRGSEQFF.

This clone occurred once. This rearrangement joins TRBV28 to TRBJ2-2; possibly TRBD1 for D (6 bases). Germline-derived CDR1 and CDR2 are MDHEN and SYDVKM. V was cut by 1 base and J by 5 bases, with 14 bases left in between. The CDR3 is 16 amino acids. CDR3 DNA: TGTGCCAGCAGTTTATTGGGCTTAGGGGGTACCGGGGAGCTGTTTTTT. As protein: CASSLLGLGGTGELFF.